The T cell receptor (beta chain) under discussion was sequenced for a study of beta chain features in type 1 diabetes (dated by TCRdb to between 2017 and 2018). Describing the broader study: No differences in mean age, gender distribution, total cell number or subset yield were found between patients and healthy donors. A total of approximately 110,000,000 sorted cells were examined across all samples, and a strong correlation was observed between cell number per subset and RNA yield. In the study, TCRB repertoires of sorted circulating CD4+ T cell subsets from recently diagnosed type 1 diabetes patients were compared with those of matched healthy donors. Whereas all 30 or so donors provided naive and central memory subsets, regulatory and stem cell-like memory subsets were isolated from just 8 patients and about 8 healthy donors. General conclusions and limits of the study: Because cDNA was sequenced instead of genomic DNA, highly expressing activated cells could be over-represented, though the groups showed no difference in activation or CD3 levels. Type 1 diabetes patients showed a moderate but significant shortening of TCRB CDR3 length in all four CD4+ subsets. Because the HLA sub-analyses included only small numbers of individuals, any influence of HLA type on TCRB rearrangement was left unresolved. Patients with type 1 diabetes made fewer insertions and deleted more nucleotides at VDJ recombination sites, implying thymic rearrangement abnormalities. Naive, central memory and regulatory TCRB repertoires appeared to be more alike among patients than among healthy donors. PCR may preferentially amplify shorter templates, but because patient and control samples were amplified and corrected together, any resulting skew would affect both groups equally.

Each donor gave one peripheral blood draw, averaging approximately 0.12 L, which was collected into heparinised tubes. Using a panel that included CD45RO, CCR7, CD25, CD127, CD95 and CD27, naive, central memory, regulatory and stem cell-like memory CD4+ T cells were sorted on a BD FACSAria II. Every sorted population had a purity above 95%. PBMCs were isolated immediately by Lymphoprep density gradient centrifugation and stained directly without culture. Samples were stained and sorted in pairs, with one healthy donor and one patient per experiment, so that batch effects were minimized. This clone was counted between two and nine times. Its antigen is not yet known. No qualities accompany the bases; no much larger clone lies one base away. The High Capacity cDNA Reverse Transcription Kit was used to reverse transcribe all of the isolated RNA, meaning that expressed TCRB transcripts were what got sequenced. Deep immunoSEQ sequencing was applied to naive, central memory and regulatory T cell samples, giving an average of around 3.8 million total reads per sample. Sorted cells were lysed in RLT buffer, and RNA was extracted using DNase-treated RNeasy Micro or Mini kits according to cell number. To prevent cross-contamination, each cell subset was processed individually, whereas patient and healthy donor samples were processed jointly. The immunoSEQ multiplex PCR was used to amplify TCRB sequences from cDNA, yielding 87-bp fragments that span the CDR3 region. Amplicons were sequenced on the Illumina HiSeq platform. In the paper's pipeline: PCR bias was corrected computationally using synthetic template baselines, and reads within Hamming distance 2 were collapsed, with unmergeable singletons discarded. Reads were aligned against IMGT to assign V, D and J genes, CDR3 length and insertions or deletions at six rearrangement sites. Clonotype counts were normalized to sorted cell number within each subset before computing true diversity and Gini coefficients with the tcR R package. Repertoire sharing was quantified using the overlap coefficient calculated on TCRB nucleotide sequences. Out-of-frame TCRB sequences from naive cells were analyzed as a proxy for the pre-selection repertoire. Not all clones reach the TCRdb copy of this immuneACCESS table, which keeps in-frame sequences only. Checked studies attribute under half of the gap to unresolved V genes and leave the rest unexplained. That table furnishes V, J and clone size, whereas the DNA furnished D and trimming. The sample has approximately 380,000 clones on record, approximately 15% of them singletons. The top ten hold roughly 0.017% of the sample.

The receptor was isolated from a woman aged 18 to 35 in good health. Material for sequencing was naive CD4+ T cells from blood. Sample cell subset or site, as interpreted from the label and publication: true naive CD4+ T cells.

The CDR3 protein: CASSPWTSGLETQYF. The sequenced DNA is TGTGCCAGCAGCCCCTGGACTAGCGGTTTAGAGACCCAGTACTTC. The rearranged segments are TRBV14 and TRBJ2-5; 10 of the junction bases match TRBD2. V is cut back by 4 bases and J by 4 bases, with 6 bases in the junction unmatched. Counted from cysteine to phenylalanine, this CDR3 has 15 amino acids. The retained sequence is limited to the CDR3, 45 bases, with the frame set at the first base. Sequences SGHDN (CDR1) and FVKESK (CDR2) are obtained from the germline V gene.